The 22 T cell receptor beta chains below were found in one sample sequenced in a study of T cell changes during pregnancy in multiple sclerosis. Using immunoSEQ multiplex PCR, the repertoire was profiled, and TCRdb retains in-frame clones only, with some absent. The table has about 38,000 clones, 90% to 95% seen once. Specimen: CD8+ T cells from peripheral blood mononuclear cells, collected in the third trimester of pregnancy. These receptors originate from a female donor with multiple sclerosis, enrolled in a pregnancy study.

V and J are TRBV27 and TRBJ1-2; D is ambiguous. The germline CDR1 and CDR2 sequences are MNHEY and SMNVEV (reference sequence). V lost 4 bases to trimming and J lost 8 bases, with 23 bases between them. CDR3 length equals 16 residues. The CDR3 nucleotides read TGTGCCAGCAGTTCGGGGTTAACCGTGCAGTTGGTCGGCTACACCTTC. Encoded protein: CASSSGLTVQLVGYTF.

The chain uses TRBV13 and TRBJ2-1; 10 nucleotides line up with TRBD2. The CDR3 runs 16 residues. V was pared by 3 bases and J by 0 bases, with 2 bases of the junction left unmatched. Per germline, CDR1 PRHDT and CDR2 FYEKMQ (reference sequence). CDR3 sequence (DNA): TGTGCCAGCAGCTTCCCTAGCGGGGGCTCCTACAATGAGCAGTTCTTC. Its protein is CASSFPSGGSYNEQFF.

With respect to this clone: Other DNA sequences within the sample encode an identical CDR3. This chain joins TRBV5-4 and TRBJ1-1; D may be TRBD1 (5 bases). The CDR3 contains 13 residues. Germline-derived CDR1 and CDR2 are SGHNT and YYREEE (reference sequence). With 4 bases removed from V and 3 bases from J, the gap between germline ends came to 10 bases. CDR3 region: CASSRGGDTEAFF. The CDR3 DNA sequence: TGTGCCAGCAGCCGCGGGGGGGACACTGAAGCTTTCTTT. The whole variable domain, filled in from reference TRBV5-4 and TRBJ1-1, reads ETGVTQSPTHLIKTRGQQVTLRCSSQSGHNTVSWYQQALGQGPQFIFQYYREEENGRGNFPPRFSGLQFPNYSSELNVNALELDDSALYLCASSRGGDTEAFFGQGTRLTVV.

The chain employs TRBV4-1 and TRBJ2-5; 16 positions match TRBD2. V was clipped by 4 bases and J by 1 base; unmatched bases: 15. The CDR3 spans 21 residues. CDR1 and CDR2 from the germline V gene are MGHRA and YSYEKL. The CDR3 is CASSPLRRGLAGGDTQETQYF. The DNA for the CDR3 is TGCGCCAGCAGCCCCTTACGGAGGGGACTAGCGGGGGGGGACACCCAAGAGACCCAGTACTTC.

This chain connects TRBV29-1 to TRBJ2-5, with 10 bases aligning to TRBD2. This CDR3 comprises 15 residues. Germline assignment: CDR1 SQVTM and CDR2 ANQGSEA. V shed 3 bases and J 2 bases; nucleotides not matched to a gene: 6. In DNA form, the CDR3 reads TGCAGCGTTGACCGAAGGACTAGCGGACAAGAGACCCAGTACTTC. Translation gives CSVDRRTSGQETQYF.

V is TRBV6-1 and J is TRBJ2-7, with a possible D match to TRBD2 (6 bases). The CDR3 is made up of 15 amino acids. Trimming pared 5 bases from V and 2 bases from J, leaving 16 bases between. Germline assignment: CDR1 MNHNS and CDR2 SASEGT. The CDR3 sequence: CASSPSIAEPYEQYF. DNA for the CDR3: TGTGCCAGCAGTCCATCTATAGCGGAACCCTACGAGCAGTACTTC.

The chain couples TRBV6-6 to TRBJ1-5; the D is unclear. V was clipped by 2 bases and J by 7 bases, with 6 bases between them. CDR1 and CDR2 (germline): MNHNY, SVGAGI (reference sequence). This CDR3 region has 12 residues. The chain's CDR3 is CASSYERQPQHF. DNA of the CDR3: TGTGCCAGCAGTTACGAGAGGCAGCCCCAGCATTTT.

The chain uses TRBV4-1 and TRBJ1-1; maybe TRBD1 (5 bases). Per germline, CDR1 MGHRA and CDR2 YSYEKL. V lost 6 bases to trimming and J lost 3 bases, with 11 bases between them. This CDR3 spans 13 amino acids. In DNA form, the CDR3 reads TGCGCCAGCAGAGGAGTAGGGGACACTGAAGCTTTCTTT. Protein: CASRGVGDTEAFF.

V gene TRBV30 combines with J gene TRBJ2-7, with D uncertain. The CDR3 totals 14 residues. Germline loops: CDR1 GTSNPN, CDR2 SVGIG (reference sequence). Deletions cut 0 bases from V and 2 bases from J, with 11 bases between. Written as DNA, the CDR3 is TGTGCCTGGAGTGTATTGGCACCAACCTACGAGCAGTACTTC. Residues: CAWSVLAPTYEQYF.

V is TRBV2 and J is TRBJ1-6; D unclear. V was cut by 2 bases and J by 0 bases, with 5 bases left in between. The CDR3 has 15 residues. In germline, CDR1 is SNHLY, CDR2 FYNNEI. CDR3 residues: CASSELSSYNSPLHF. The CDR3 DNA reads as TGTGCCAGCAGTGAACTTAGCTCCTATAATTCACCCCTCCACTTT.

This chain links TRBV10-2 with TRBJ1-1; tentative D call: TRBD1 (5 bases). Germline CDR1 is WSHSY and CDR2 is SAAADI. V was cut by 0 bases and J by 3 bases, with 17 bases left in between. This CDR3 comprises 17 residues. CDR3 residues: CASSESPQAEEHTEAFF. The CDR3 DNA is TGCGCCAGCAGTGAGTCCCCACAGGCCGAGGAACACACTGAAGCTTTCTTT.

The V gene is TRBV29-1, the J gene TRBJ1-1; maybe TRBD1 (5 bases). Per germline, CDR1 SQVTM and CDR2 ANQGSEA. CDR3 length: 15 residues. V was clipped by 3 bases and J by 2 bases, with 16 bases between them. The CDR3 region is CSVEIFGHNNTEAFF. The DNA for the CDR3 is TGCAGCGTTGAGATATTTGGACACAATAACACTGAAGCTTTCTTT.

The gene calls are TRBV16 and TRBJ1-3; 8 bases are shared with TRBD1. V shed 4 bases, J shed 4 bases, and the junction held 6 bases outside the gene matches. In germline, CDR1 is KGHSY, CDR2 FQNENV. The CDR3 has 15 amino acids. The chain's CDR3 is CASSRLGQAGNTIYF. In nucleotides, the CDR3 is TGTGCCAGCAGCCGCCTGGGACAGGCCGGAAACACCATATATTTT.

This clone was counted at least ten times. The CDR3 DNA follows: TGTGCCAGCAGTGAAGCGGGGGGGCTCCCCGGGGAGCTGTTTTTT. Translated: CASSEAGGLPGELFF. The V and J genes are TRBV2 and TRBJ2-2, with D possibly matching TRBD2 (7 bases). This CDR3 is built from 15 residues. V was cut by 0 bases and J by 6 bases, with 11 bases left in between. CDR1 SNHLY and CDR2 FYNNEI come from the germline V gene.

The chain carries TRBV4-1 and TRBJ1-5; weak D call: TRBD1 (6 bases). The V end was cut by 1 base, the J end by 0 bases, with 7 bases between. From germline, CDR1 is MGHRA and CDR2 YSYEKL. This CDR3 is 15 amino acids long. The CDR3 nucleotides read TGCGCCAGCAGCCAAGTGGACAGTAGCAATCAGCCCCAGCATTTT. Amino acid sequence: CASSQVDSSNQPQHF.

The gene calls are TRBV7-3 and TRBJ2-1; D is possibly TRBD1 (6 bases). V shed 5 bases and J shed 0 bases, with 11 bases lying between them. Germline V gene sequence: CDR1 SGHTA, CDR2 FQGTGA. The CDR3 consists of 15 residues. The CDR3 sequence: CASSTQGSSYNEQFF. The CDR3 nucleotides read TGTGCCAGCAGCACACAGGGTAGCTCCTACAATGAGCAGTTCTTC.

The chain has TRBV13 and TRBJ2-2; 9 bases are a match to TRBD1. V gave up 5 bases and J gave up 4 bases; unmatched junction bases: 14. The CDR3 has 18 amino acids. Germline values: CDR1 PRHDT, CDR2 FYEKMQ (reference sequence). Here the CDR3 DNA reads TGTGCCAGCAGCCCGGGGACAGGGATCGGATTAAGCACCGGGGAGCTGTTTTTT. It encodes CASSPGTGIGLSTGELFF.

The V gene is TRBV7-9, the J gene TRBJ1-4, with 8 bases that match TRBD1. Germline V gene sequence: CDR1 SEHNR, CDR2 FQNEAQ (reference sequence). This CDR3 contains 15 residues. The V segment lost 4 bases and the J segment 7 bases; nucleotides outside the gene matches: 8. This CDR3 is CASSSSDRAGEKLFF. The CDR3 coding sequence is TGTGCCAGCAGCTCATCGGACAGGGCGGGTGAAAAACTGTTTTTT.

This chain connects TRBV6-5 to TRBJ2-3; TRBD2 is a possible D gene (6 bases). CDR3 length: 14 residues. Germline CDR1 MNHEY, CDR2 SVGAGI. Trimming took off 4 bases at V and 0 bases at J, with 8 bases between the two ends. The CDR3: CASSLAASTDTQYF. CDR3 bases: TGTGCCAGCAGTTTAGCGGCTAGCACAGATACGCAGTATTTT.

The chain joins TRBV7-2 to TRBJ1-1; the match to TRBD1 covers 8 bases. CDR3 length: 15 residues. Germline CDR1 reads SGHTA; CDR2 reads FQGNSA. The trim removed 5 bases at V and 4 bases at J, leaving 9 bases unmatched. The DNA for the CDR3 is TGTGCCAGCAGCAAGAGCAGGGGGCAGGGCACTGAAGCTTTCTTT. Protein: CASSKSRGQGTEAFF.

This clone has a single count. V is TRBV7-2 and J is TRBJ2-5; 9 nucleotides align to TRBD2. V lost 9 bases and J lost 3; bases outside the gene matches: 8. From germline, CDR1 is SGHTA and CDR2 FQGNSA. The CDR3 has 14 amino acids. The CDR3 sequence: CASLRTSVKETQYF. DNA of the CDR3: TGTGCCAGTTTACGGACTAGCGTCAAAGAGACCCAGTACTTC.

This clone was observed once. This sequence joins TRBV2 and TRBJ1-1; D is uncertain. Germline V gene data show CDR1 as SNHLY and CDR2 as FYNNEI. V gave up 7 bases and J gave up 4 bases, with 10 bases separating them. The CDR3 runs to 12 residues. CDR3 protein: CASTMVSTEAFF. The CDR3 DNA is TGTGCCAGCACTATGGTTAGCACTGAAGCTTTCTTT. Together with reference TRBV2 and TRBJ1-1, the CDR3 gives the full variable domain: EPEVTQTPSHQVTQMGQEVILRCVPISNHLYFYWYRQILGQKVEFLVSFYNNEISEKSEIFDDQFSVERPDGSNFTLKIRSTKLEDSAMYFCASTMVSTEAFFGQGTRLTVV.